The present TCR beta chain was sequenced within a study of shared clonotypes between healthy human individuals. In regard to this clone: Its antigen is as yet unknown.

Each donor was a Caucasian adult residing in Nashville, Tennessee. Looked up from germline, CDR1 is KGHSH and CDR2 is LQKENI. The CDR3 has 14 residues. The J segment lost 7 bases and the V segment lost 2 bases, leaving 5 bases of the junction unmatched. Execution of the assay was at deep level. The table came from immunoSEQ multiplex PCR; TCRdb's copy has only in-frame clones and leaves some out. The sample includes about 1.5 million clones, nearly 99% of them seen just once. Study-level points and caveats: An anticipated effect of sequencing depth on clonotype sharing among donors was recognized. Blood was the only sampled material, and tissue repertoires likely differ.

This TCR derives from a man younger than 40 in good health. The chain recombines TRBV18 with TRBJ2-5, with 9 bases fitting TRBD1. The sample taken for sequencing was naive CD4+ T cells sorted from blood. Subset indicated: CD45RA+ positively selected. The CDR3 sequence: CASSPTGTGPTQYF. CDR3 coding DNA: TGTGCCAGCTCACCAACCGGGACAGGGCCGACCCAGTACTTC.